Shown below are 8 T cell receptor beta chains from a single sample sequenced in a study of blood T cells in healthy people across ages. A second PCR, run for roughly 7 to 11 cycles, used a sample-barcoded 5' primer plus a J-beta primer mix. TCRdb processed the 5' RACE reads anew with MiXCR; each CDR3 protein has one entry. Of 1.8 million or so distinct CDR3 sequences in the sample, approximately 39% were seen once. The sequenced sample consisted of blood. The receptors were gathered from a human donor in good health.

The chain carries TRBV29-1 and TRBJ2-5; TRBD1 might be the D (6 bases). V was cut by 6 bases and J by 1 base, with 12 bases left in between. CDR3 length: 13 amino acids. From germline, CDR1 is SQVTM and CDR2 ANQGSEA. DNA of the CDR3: TGCAGCGTCCGGACAGTCCTCCAAGAGACCCAGTACTTC. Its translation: CSVRTVLQETQYF.

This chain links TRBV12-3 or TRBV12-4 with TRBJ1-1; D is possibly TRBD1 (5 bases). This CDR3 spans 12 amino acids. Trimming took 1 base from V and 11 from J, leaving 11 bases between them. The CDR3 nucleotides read TGTGCCAGCAGTTTAGAGGCAGGGTTGGCTTTCTTT. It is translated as CASSLEAGLAFF.

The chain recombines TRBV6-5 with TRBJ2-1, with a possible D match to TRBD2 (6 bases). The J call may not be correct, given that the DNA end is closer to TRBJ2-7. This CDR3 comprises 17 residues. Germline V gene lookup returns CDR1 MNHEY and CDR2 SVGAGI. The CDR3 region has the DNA TGTGCCAGCAGTTACTCGATGCGCTATCGGGGGATCTACGAGCAGTACTTC. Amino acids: CASSYSMRYRGIYEQYF.

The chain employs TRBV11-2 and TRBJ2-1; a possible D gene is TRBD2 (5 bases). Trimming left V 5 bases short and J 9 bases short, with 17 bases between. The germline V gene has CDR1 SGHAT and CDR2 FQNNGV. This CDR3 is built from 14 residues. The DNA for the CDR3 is TGTGCCAGCAGCCTTCGGACTCAAGGGAGTGAGCAGTTCTTC. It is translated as CASSLRTQGSEQFF.

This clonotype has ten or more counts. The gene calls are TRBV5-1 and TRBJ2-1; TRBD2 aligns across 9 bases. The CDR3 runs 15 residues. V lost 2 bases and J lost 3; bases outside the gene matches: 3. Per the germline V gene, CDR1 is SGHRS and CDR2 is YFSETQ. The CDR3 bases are TGCGCCAGCAGCTTTGAAGCGGGGGGCTACAATGAGCAGTTCTTC. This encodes CASSFEAGGYNEQFF.

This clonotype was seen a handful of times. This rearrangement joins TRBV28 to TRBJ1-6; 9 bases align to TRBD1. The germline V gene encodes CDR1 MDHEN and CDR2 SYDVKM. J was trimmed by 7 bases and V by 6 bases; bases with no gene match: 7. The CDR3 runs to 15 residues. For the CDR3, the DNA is TGTGCCAGCAGATTCGACAGGGGGACAAATTCACCCCTCCACTTT. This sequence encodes CASRFDRGTNSPLHF.

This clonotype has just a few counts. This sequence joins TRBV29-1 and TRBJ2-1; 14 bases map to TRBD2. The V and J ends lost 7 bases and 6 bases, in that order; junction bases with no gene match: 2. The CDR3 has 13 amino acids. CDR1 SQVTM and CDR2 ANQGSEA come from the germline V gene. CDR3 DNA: TGCAGCGGTGGGACTAGCGGGGGCAATGAGCAGTTCTTC. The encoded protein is CSGGTSGGNEQFF.

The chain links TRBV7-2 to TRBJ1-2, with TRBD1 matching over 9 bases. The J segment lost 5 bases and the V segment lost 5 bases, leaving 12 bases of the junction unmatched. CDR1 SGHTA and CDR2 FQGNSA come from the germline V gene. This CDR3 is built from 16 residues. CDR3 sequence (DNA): TGTGCCAGCAGCCCAGAGACAGGGGGGAATTCTTATGGCTACACCTTC. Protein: CASSPETGGNSYGYTF.